This passage covers 18 T cell receptor beta chains from one sample sequenced in a study of T cell responses to AZD1222 COVID-19 vaccine. Repertoires were generated with immunoSEQ multiplex PCR, while TCRdb's copy carries only in-frame clones and drops some. The sample lists more than 95,000 clones; approximately 90% were seen once. Specimen: peripheral blood, collected on day 0 of AZD1222 vaccination. These receptors were collected from an adult in good health.

V gene TRBV9 combines with J gene TRBJ2-3; weak D call: TRBD2 (6 bases). This CDR3 is 13 amino acids long. The germline V and J ends were trimmed by 0 bases and 12 bases, with 14 bases remaining between them. Per germline, CDR1 SGDLS and CDR2 YYNGEE. CDR3 loop: CASSVGEARPQYF. The CDR3 DNA reads as TGTGCCAGCAGCGTAGGGGAGGCTAGGCCCCAGTATTTT.

The chain combines TRBV18 with TRBJ1-3; a weak D match, TRBD1 (5 bases). The CDR3 length is 15 residues. Trimming took 3 bases from V and 0 from J, leaving 9 bases between them. Germline V gives CDR1 KGHSH, CDR2 LQKENI. The CDR3 nucleotides read TGTGCCAGCTCACCCAGGGTGAACTCTGGAAACACCATATATTTT. Translation: CASSPRVNSGNTIYF.

The chain couples TRBV10-1 to TRBJ2-7; weak D call: TRBD2 (6 bases). V lost 5 bases to trimming and J lost 1 base, with 12 bases between them. The germline V gene has CDR1 WNHNN and CDR2 SYGVQD (reference sequence). The CDR3 loop spans 14 amino acids. The CDR3: CASSPLGRSYEQYF. The CDR3, as DNA: TGCGCCAGCAGTCCTCTTGGGAGGTCCTACGAGCAGTACTTC.

The rearrangement uses TRBV5-8 and TRBJ1-4; D gene ambiguous. CDR3 length: 11 amino acids. Germline V lookup: CDR1 SGHTS, CDR2 YDEGEE. Trimming took 0 bases from V and 9 from J, leaving 3 bases between them. In nucleotides, the CDR3 is TGTGCCAGCAGCTTGGGACAAAAACTGTTTTTT. Translated: CASSLGQKLFF.

This clone has a handful of counts. The chain uses TRBV11-2 and TRBJ2-1; 7 positions match TRBD2. V was clipped by 5 bases and J by 3 bases; unmatched bases: 7. Germline V CDR1 and CDR2: SGHAT, FQNNGV. The CDR3 has 15 amino acids. The chain's CDR3 is CASSLEAGNYNEQFF. The CDR3 nucleotides are TGTGCCAGCAGCCTCGAAGCGGGAAACTACAATGAGCAGTTCTTC.

The chain has TRBV28 and TRBJ2-1; the D is unclear. The V end lost 2 bases, the J end lost 6 bases, and 17 bases lay between the germline ends. CDR3 length: 16 residues. Germline V gene data show CDR1 as MDHEN and CDR2 as SYDVKM. CDR3 coding DNA: TGTGCCAGCAGTTTAATCCCCGCTAGTACGGGCAATGAGCAGTTCTTC. It is translated as CASSLIPASTGNEQFF.

V is TRBV12-3 or TRBV12-4 and J is TRBJ2-2; D gene uncertain. The length of the CDR3 is 12 residues. The V gene lost 1 base and the J gene lost 7 bases, with 4 bases spanning the gap. The CDR3 nucleotides read TGTGCCAGCAGTTTAGGGGTCGGGGAGCTGTTTTTT. It yields the protein CASSLGVGELFF.

This rearrangement joins TRBV2 to TRBJ1-2; TRBD1 aligns across 9 bases. The CDR3 runs to 15 residues. V trimming: 7 bases; J trimming: 1 base; junction bases outside the gene matches: 7. Germline V gene data show CDR1 as SNHLY and CDR2 as FYNNEI. The CDR3 loop is CASTHRGPNNYGYTF. In DNA form, the CDR3 reads TGTGCCAGCACCCACAGGGGGCCCAATAACTATGGCTACACCTTC.

The chain uses TRBV24-1 and TRBJ2-1; 7 bases map to TRBD2. Germline V gives CDR1 KGHDR, CDR2 SFDVKD. The CDR3 has 15 amino acids. Losses at the gene ends were 9 bases for V and 5 bases for J; bases not matched to a gene: 12. The CDR3 DNA reads TGTGCCACCTCCCCTTGGGAGGGCCGTAACAATGAGCAGTTCTTC. Translating it yields CATSPWEGRNNEQFF.

This rearrangement joins TRBV2 to TRBJ2-2; the D is unclear. Trimming pared 5 bases from V and 3 bases from J, leaving 7 bases between. CDR3 length: 13 residues. Germline CDR1 and CDR2: SNHLY and FYNNEI. The CDR3 reads CASSSDYTGELFF. The DNA for the CDR3 is TGTGCCAGCAGTTCTGACTACACCGGGGAGCTGTTTTTT. Together with reference TRBV2 and TRBJ2-2, the CDR3 gives the full variable domain: EPEVTQTPSHQVTQMGQEVILRCVPISNHLYFYWYRQILGQKVEFLVSFYNNEISEKSEIFDDQFSVERPDGSNFTLKIRSTKLEDSAMYFCASSSDYTGELFFGEGSRLTVL.

The chain recombines TRBV27 with TRBJ1-6, with a weak D call TRBD1 (5 bases). This CDR3 has 12 amino acids. Germline loops: CDR1 MNHEY, CDR2 SMNVEV (reference sequence). Deletions cut 6 bases from V and 14 bases from J, with 14 bases between. The DNA of the CDR3 is TGTGCCAGCAGCTCCATCGGGGGGACCCTCCACTTT. Translated, it gives CASSSIGGTLHF.

This sequence joins TRBV12-3 or TRBV12-4 and TRBJ1-1; 7 nucleotides line up with TRBD1. V shed 6 bases, J shed 7 bases, and the junction held 8 bases outside the gene matches. This CDR3 is built from 13 residues. The CDR3 nucleotides are TGTGCCAGCAGGACCCGACAGGGACGTGAAGCTTTCTTT. This translates into CASRTRQGREAFF.

This clone was seen a single time. The gene calls are TRBV3-1 (or the pseudogene TRBV3-2) and TRBJ2-7, with 7 bases matching TRBD1. V dropped 3 bases and J dropped 6; count of bases not matched to a gene: 2. The CDR3 spans 12 residues. Germline V gene lookup returns CDR1 LGHDT and CDR2 YNNKEL (reference sequence). CDR3 coding DNA: TGTGCCAGCAGCCATGACAGGGCCGAGCAGTACTTC. Translated, it gives CASSHDRAEQYF.

The J gene is TRBJ1-3, the V gene TRBV7-8, with TRBD1 as a possible D gene (5 bases). Trimming left V 2 bases short and J 0 bases short, with 14 bases between. The CDR3 runs 17 residues. Germline V CDR1 and CDR2: SGHVS, FQNEAQ. The DNA for the CDR3 is TGTGCCAGCAGCTTAATGTGGACACGGATCTCTGGAAACACCATATATTTT. This gives the protein CASSLMWTRISGNTIYF.

The V call is TRBV10-3, the J call TRBJ1-2, with D perhaps matching TRBD1 (5 bases). Trimming pared 4 bases from V and 1 base from J, leaving 7 bases between. This CDR3 region has 13 residues. Germline CDR1 reads ENHRY; CDR2 reads SYGVKD. The CDR3 DNA is TGTGCCATCAGTGGGACAATTAACTATGGCTACACCTTC. It encodes CAISGTINYGYTF.

The V call is TRBV12-5, the J call TRBJ1-2; 7 bases match TRBD1. CDR3 length: 13 amino acids. The germline CDR1 and CDR2 sequences are LGHNT and FRNRAP. V lost 7 bases, J lost 3 bases, and 5 bases stayed unmatched. The CDR3, as DNA: TGTGCTAGTGCCCCCGACAGGGACTATGGCTACACCTTC. Its protein is CASAPDRDYGYTF.

The V and J genes are TRBV2 and TRBJ2-4; TRBD1 might be the D (6 bases). The CDR3 is made up of 16 amino acids. Trimming took 3 bases from V and 0 from J, leaving 12 bases between them. The V gene's germline CDR1 is SNHLY and CDR2 FYNNEI. The CDR3 is CASSDSGAGAKNIQYF. CDR3 coding DNA: TGTGCCAGCAGTGACTCAGGGGCGGGAGCCAAAAACATTCAGTACTTC.

The chain has TRBV3-1 (or the pseudogene TRBV3-2) and TRBJ1-2; possible D gene TRBD1, 6 bases. The CDR3 length is 14 residues. V lost 3 bases, J lost 4 bases, and 12 bases lay in between. Germline V CDR1 and CDR2: LGHDT, YNNKEL (reference sequence). This CDR3 is CASSQRGGSYGYTF. The CDR3 bases are TGTGCCAGCAGCCAGAGGGGGGGGTCCTATGGCTACACCTTC.